This T cell receptor beta chain is drawn from a study of cytomegalovirus exposure and HLA in healthy donors. The study, taken as a whole, reports: That first-cohort TCR clusters tended to co-occur in the 95 to 150 validation repertoires was found in a later analysis. The study labeled under 200 TCR beta chains cytomegalovirus-associated.

The study drew the donors from its approximately 110-subject validation cohort, separate from the approximately 700-subject first cohort. In regard to this clone: The antigen remains undetermined.

Here immunoSEQ multiplex PCR was the method, and the copy in TCRdb shows in-frame clones only, minus some. Counted here are 150,000 to 200,000 clones, around 84% occurring once; the ten biggest clones make up roughly 15%. The CDR3 is 13 amino acids. Germline V lookup: CDR1 SQVTM, CDR2 ANQGSEA. V gave up 4 bases and J gave up 0 bases, with 9 bases separating them. This clonotype originated in a man between 18 and 29 years old in good health and CMV-seropositive. This chain connects TRBV29-1 to TRBJ1-2; no clear D gene. Sequenced input: PBMCs. The DNA of the CDR3 is TGCAGCGTTGGAGAGACAACTAACTATGGCTACACCTTC. Translated, it gives CSVGETTNYGYTF. The complete variable domain, with remaining parts taken from reference TRBV29-1 and TRBJ1-2, reads SAVISQKPSRDICQRGTSLTIQCQVDSQVTMMFWYRQQPGQSLTLIATANQGSEATYESGFVIDKFPISRPNLTFSTLTVSNMSPEDSSIYLCSVGETTNYGYTFGSGTRLTVV.